This is a list of T cell receptor beta chains from one sample in a study of post-analysis software for immune sequencing data. One entry per CDR3 protein, called by TCRdb with MiXCR from the PCR reads. Here the sample spans approximately 770,000 distinct CDR3 sequences, about half being singletons. The sample consisted of blood. These receptors were obtained from a girl aged 10-17 years with multiple sclerosis. CDR3s include the opening cysteine and the closing phenylalanine or tryptophan. A D gene is named only where the DNA matches it firmly. Part of the rows lack a size; the others show once, few, many or a class for expanded clones.

TRBV19	NA	TRBJ2-1	NA	CASSARSQTEVDEQFF	TGTGCCAGTAGTGCGCGTTCCCAAACGGAGGTGGATGAGCAGTTCTTC
TRBV6-6	TRBD1	TRBJ1-5	NA	CASSYPDRDNQPQHF	TGTGCCAGCAGTTACCCCGACAGGGACAATCAGCCCCAGCATTTT
TRBV29-1	TRBD1	TRBJ2-1	NA	CSVEGRRTGNEQFF	TGCAGCGTTGAAGGCCGGCGGACAGGGAATGAGCAGTTCTTC
TRBV29-1	TRBD2	TRBJ2-1	NA	CSVEDELAGGEQFF	TGCAGCGTTGAAGACGAACTAGCGGGAGGTGAGCAGTTCTTC
TRBV6-2/TRBV6-3	NA	TRBJ2-7	NA	CASSYPPGQPYEQYF	TGTGCCAGCAGTTATCCCCCGGGACAACCCTACGAGCAGTACTTC
TRBV12-3/TRBV12-4	NA	TRBJ2-7	few	CASSGLTYEQYF	TGTGCCAGCAGTGGATTGACCTACGAGCAGTACTTC
TRBV11-2	TRBD2	TRBJ2-1	NA	CASRRLSGKGNEQFF	TGTGCCAGCAGGCGTCTGAGCGGGAAGGGAAATGAGCAGTTCTTC
TRBV20-1	TRBD2	TRBJ2-1	NA	CSAPLAGGLYNEQFF	TGCAGTGCTCCGCTAGCGGGAGGGCTTTACAATGAGCAGTTCTTC
TRBV29-1	NA	TRBJ1-2	NA	CSATLRHGYTF	TGCAGCGCGACACTGCGCCATGGCTACACCTTC
TRBV5-1	TRBD1	TRBJ2-1	NA	CASSAGQGNKYNEQFF	TGCGCCAGCAGCGCGGGACAGGGGAACAAATACAATGAGCAGTTCTTC
TRBV12-3/TRBV12-4	NA	TRBJ2-3	NA	CASSFGVIDTQYF	TGTGCCAGCAGTTTCGGTGTCATAGATACGCAGTATTTT
TRBV3-1	NA	TRBJ1-4	few	CASSFEGESTNEKLFF	TGTGCCAGCAGCTTTGAAGGGGAAAGTACTAATGAAAAACTGTTTTTT
TRBV7-9	NA	TRBJ2-5	few	CASSSTLGTQYF	TGTGCCAGCAGCTCTACTTTGGGGACCCAGTACTTC
TRBV29-1	NA	TRBJ1-1	NA	CSVEEMAGLNTEAFF	TGCAGCGTTGAAGAAATGGCGGGTTTGAACACTGAAGCTTTCTTT
TRBV7-9	NA	TRBJ2-7	NA	CASSLDSGEQYF	TGTGCCAGCAGCTTAGATTCGGGCGAGCAGTACTTC
TRBV6-6	TRBD1	TRBJ1-2	NA	CASSYPTGFSGYTF	TGTGCCAGCAGTTACCCGACAGGGTTCTCCGGCTACACCTTC
TRBV29-1	TRBD1	TRBJ2-7	NA	CSVEVRGQLFYEQYF	TGCAGCGTTGAAGTGAGGGGACAGCTATTCTACGAGCAGTACTTC
TRBV15	TRBD1	TRBJ1-2	few	CATSRDPGTGNGYTF	TGTGCCACCAGCAGAGATCCCGGGACAGGGAATGGCTACACCTTC
TRBV20-1	NA	TRBJ1-1	NA	CSASGAQGTEAFF	TGCAGTGCTTCCGGGGCCCAGGGGACTGAAGCTTTCTTT
TRBV15	NA	TRBJ2-1	few	CATLLSLSYNEQFF	TGTGCCACCTTGCTGTCCTTATCCTACAATGAGCAGTTCTTC
TRBV11-2	TRBD1	TRBJ2-7	NA	CASSARQGYYEQYF	TGTGCCAGCAGCGCGAGACAGGGATACTACGAGCAGTACTTC
TRBV4-3	NA	TRBJ1-5	NA	CASSQDRGARQPQHF	TGCGCCAGCAGCCAAGATCGGGGGGCGCGTCAGCCCCAGCATTTT
TRBV29-1	TRBD1	TRBJ1-2	NA	CSVAGTGDGYTF	TGCAGCGTTGCCGGGACAGGGGATGGCTACACCTTC
TRBV10-3	NA	TRBJ2-5	NA	CAISERRETQYF	TGTGCCATCAGTGAAAGGCGGGAGACCCAGTACTTC
TRBV7-2	NA	TRBJ1-5	few	CASSLDAGGNQPQHF	TGTGCCAGCAGCTTAGACGCGGGCGGCAATCAGCCCCAGCATTTT
TRBV20-1	TRBD1	TRBJ2-7	NA	CSASVGTVETQYF	TGCAGTGCTAGCGTCGGGACAGTTGAAACCCAGTACTTC
TRBV6-1	NA	TRBJ2-7	NA	CASSDPGHTYEQYF	TGTGCCAGCAGTGATCCGGGACATACCTACGAGCAGTACTTC
TRBV20-1	NA	TRBJ1-5	NA	CSARRSNFNQPQHF	TGCAGTGCTAGGCGCAGCAACTTCAATCAGCCCCAGCATTTT
TRBV7-2	TRBD1	TRBJ1-2	few	CASSLRDSFYGYTF	TGTGCCAGCAGCTTAAGGGACAGCTTCTATGGCTACACCTTC
TRBV12-3/TRBV12-4	TRBD2	TRBJ2-3	few	CASSPTGRADTQYF	TGTGCCAGCAGCCCCACCGGGAGGGCAGATACGCAGTATTTT
TRBV7-2	NA	TRBJ2-1	NA	CASSPSDKQFF	TGTGCCAGCAGCCCCTCGGACAAGCAGTTCTTC
TRBV7-2	NA	TRBJ2-3	once	CASSLGGLLTDTQYF	TGTGCCAGCAGCTTAGGGGGGCTTCTCACAGATACGCAGTATTTT
TRBV4-1	TRBD2	TRBJ2-3	NA	CASSQIGLAGNTDTQYF	TGCGCCAGCAGCCAAATCGGACTAGCGGGGAACACAGATACGCAGTATTTT
TRBV5-8	NA	TRBJ2-5	few	CASRGGWYF	TGTGCCAGCAGAGGGGGATGGTACTTC
TRBV5-1	NA	TRBJ2-5	once	CASSLALSIQETQYF	TGCGCCAGCAGCTTGGCCCTTTCTATTCAAGAGACCCAGTACTTC
TRBV7-9	TRBD1	TRBJ1-5	NA	CASSRTGGVNQPQHF	TGTGCCAGCAGCCGGACAGGGGGCGTCAATCAGCCCCAGCATTTT
TRBV5-6	TRBD2	TRBJ2-1	few	CASSLEASGGYNEQFF	TGTGCCAGCAGCTTGGAAGCTAGCGGGGGCTACAATGAGCAGTTCTTC
TRBV28	NA	TRBJ2-1	NA	CASSPKPVGYNEQFF	TGTGCCAGCAGTCCGAAGCCCGTCGGGTACAATGAGCAGTTCTTC
TRBV12-3/TRBV12-4	TRBD1	TRBJ1-5	NA	CASSSTGNSNQPQHF	TGTGCCAGCAGTTCGACAGGGAATAGCAATCAGCCCCAGCATTTT
TRBV12-3/TRBV12-4	NA	TRBJ2-7	few	CASSLGRPAPYEQYF	TGTGCCAGCAGTTTAGGGCGCCCAGCCCCCTACGAGCAGTACTTC
TRBV3-1	TRBD1	TRBJ2-7	few	CASSQRDSQYF	TGTGCCAGCAGTCAAAGGGACAGCCAGTACTTC
TRBV6-6	NA	TRBJ2-7	NA	CASSYSGTPSSYNKQYF	TGTGCCAGCAGTTACTCCGGGACTCCGAGCTCCTACAATAAGCAGTACTTC
TRBV5-1	NA	TRBJ2-1	NA	CASSPPGGINEQFF	TGCGCCAGCAGCCCGCCGGGCGGGATCAATGAGCAGTTCTTC
TRBV11-3	TRBD1	TRBJ2-7	NA	CASSFAGTASSYEQYF	TGTGCCAGCAGCTTTGCCGGGACAGCAAGCTCCTACGAGCAGTACTTC